This T cell receptor beta chain emerged from a study of shared clonotypes between healthy human individuals. TCRdb's table, derived via immunoSEQ multiplex PCR, lists solely in-frame clones and lacks some. This table has 1.5 million to 2.5 million clones, about 95% appearing once. The V end lost 3 bases, the J end lost 3 bases, and 14 bases lay between the germline ends. The CDR3 runs to 15 residues. The germline gives CDR1 MNHNS, CDR2 SASEGT. Naive CD8 cells comprised CD45RO-negative, CCR7-positively selected cells, excluding terminally differentiated effector memory CD45RA+ cells. The clonotype originates from a man aged 18-30 years in good health. The chain is built from TRBV6-1 and TRBJ1-2; TRBD1 might be the D (5 bases). Source material: naive CD8+ T cells sorted from blood. CDR3 nucleotide sequence: TGTGCCAGCAGTGACTCCGGGACCGAGCACTATGGCTACACCTTC. Translated, it gives CASSDSGTEHYGYTF.